This T cell receptor beta chain emerged from a study of blood T cell repertoires in COVID-19. Looking at the study overall: Spain, Italy and the United States supplied samples that represented acute and convalescent COVID-19. Nucleic acid was either cDNA or gDNA, and it came from T cells, B-cell-depleted T cells, or PBMCs.

Enrolment of Seattle patients took place during active infection, and they were followed longitudinally. In the original workflow: Counts of nucleated cells, estimated from reference gene primer amplification, were obtained. Sequencing was performed with immunoSEQ multiplex PCR; in TCRdb, only in-frame clones are kept and a portion is missing. For V, J and clone size, that table is used; D and trimming come from the DNA. The table shows 300,000 to 400,000 clones, with 80% to 90% occurring only once. The CDR3 is 14 amino acids. After removal of 5 bases from V and 6 bases from J, the junction contained 7 bases not matched to a gene. Germline V CDR1 and CDR2: SGHDT, YYEEEE.

The source material was peripheral blood. This sequence originates from a young man with COVID-19, enrolled during active disease. The rearrangement uses TRBV5-6 and TRBJ2-2; 7 positions match TRBD1. The DNA of the CDR3 is TGTGCCAGCAGTTTTACAGGGGTCGCCGGGGAGCTGTTTTTT. As protein: CASSFTGVAGELFF.